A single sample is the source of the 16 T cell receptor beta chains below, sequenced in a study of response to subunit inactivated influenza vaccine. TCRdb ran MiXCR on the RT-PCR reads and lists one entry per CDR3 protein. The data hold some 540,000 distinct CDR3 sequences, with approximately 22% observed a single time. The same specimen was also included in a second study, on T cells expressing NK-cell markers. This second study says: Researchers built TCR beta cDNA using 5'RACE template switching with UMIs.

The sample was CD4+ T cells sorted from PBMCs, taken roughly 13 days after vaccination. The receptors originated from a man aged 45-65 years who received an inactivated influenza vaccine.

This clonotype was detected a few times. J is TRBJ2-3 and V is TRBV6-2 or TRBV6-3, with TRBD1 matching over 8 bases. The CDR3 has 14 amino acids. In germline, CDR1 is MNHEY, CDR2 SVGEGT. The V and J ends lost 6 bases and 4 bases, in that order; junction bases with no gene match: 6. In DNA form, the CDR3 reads TGTGCCAGCAGATGGACAGGGAGGCCAGATACGCAGTATTTT. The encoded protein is CASRWTGRPDTQYF.

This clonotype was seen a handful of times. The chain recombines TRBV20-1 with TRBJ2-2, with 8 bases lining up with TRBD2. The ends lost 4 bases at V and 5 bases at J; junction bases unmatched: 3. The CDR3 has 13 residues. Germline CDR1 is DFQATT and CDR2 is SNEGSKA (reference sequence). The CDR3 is CSANGLATGELFF. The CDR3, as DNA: TGCAGTGCTAACGGACTAGCAACCGGGGAGCTGTTTTTT.

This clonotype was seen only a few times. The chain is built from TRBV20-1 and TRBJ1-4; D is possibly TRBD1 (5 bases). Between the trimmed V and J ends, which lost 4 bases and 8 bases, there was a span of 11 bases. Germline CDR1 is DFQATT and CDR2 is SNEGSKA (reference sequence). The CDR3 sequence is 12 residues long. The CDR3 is CSATSRDEKLFF. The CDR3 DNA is TGCAGTGCTACCTCGCGGGACGAAAAACTGTTTTTT.

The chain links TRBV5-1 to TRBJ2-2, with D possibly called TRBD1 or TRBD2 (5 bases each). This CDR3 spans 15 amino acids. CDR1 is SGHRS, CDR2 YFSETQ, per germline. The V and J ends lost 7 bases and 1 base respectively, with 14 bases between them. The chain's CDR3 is CASSQGPMNTGELFF. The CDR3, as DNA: TGCGCCAGCTCCCAGGGACCAATGAACACCGGGGAGCTGTTTTTT.

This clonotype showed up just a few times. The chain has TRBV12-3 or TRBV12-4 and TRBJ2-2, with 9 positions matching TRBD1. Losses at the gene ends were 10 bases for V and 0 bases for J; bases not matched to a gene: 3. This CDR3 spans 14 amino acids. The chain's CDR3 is CATRQGANTGELFF. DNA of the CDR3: TGTGCCACCCGACAGGGGGCGAACACCGGGGAGCTGTTTTTT.

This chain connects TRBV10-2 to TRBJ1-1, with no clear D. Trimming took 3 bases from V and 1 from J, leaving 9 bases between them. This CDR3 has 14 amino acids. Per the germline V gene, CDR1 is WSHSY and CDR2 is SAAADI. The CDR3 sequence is CASSDPAENTEAFF. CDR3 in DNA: TGCGCCAGCAGTGACCCAGCAGAGAACACTGAAGCTTTCTTT.

The chain's CDR3 is CASSPRLGNRETQYF. CDR3 bases: TGTGCCAGCTCACCACGGCTGGGGAACCGGGAGACCCAGTACTTC. V usage is TRBV18 and J usage is TRBJ2-5; D is unresolved. The CDR3 has 15 amino acids. Germline CDR1 is KGHSH and CDR2 is LQKENI. V was cut by 1 base and J by 5 bases, with 14 bases left in between.

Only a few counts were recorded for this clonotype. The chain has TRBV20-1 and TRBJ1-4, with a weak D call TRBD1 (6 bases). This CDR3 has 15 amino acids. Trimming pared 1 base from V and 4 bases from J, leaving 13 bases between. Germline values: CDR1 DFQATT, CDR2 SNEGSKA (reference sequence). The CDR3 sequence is CSARVSGQLNEKLFF. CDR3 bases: TGCAGTGCTAGAGTCTCCGGACAGCTTAATGAAAAACTGTTTTTT.

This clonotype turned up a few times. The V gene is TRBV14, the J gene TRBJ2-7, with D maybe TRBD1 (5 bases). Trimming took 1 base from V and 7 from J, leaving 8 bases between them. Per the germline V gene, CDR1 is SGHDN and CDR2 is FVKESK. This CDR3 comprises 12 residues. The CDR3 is CASSQAKGEQYF. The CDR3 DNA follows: TGTGCCAGCAGCCAAGCAAAGGGGGAGCAGTACTTC.

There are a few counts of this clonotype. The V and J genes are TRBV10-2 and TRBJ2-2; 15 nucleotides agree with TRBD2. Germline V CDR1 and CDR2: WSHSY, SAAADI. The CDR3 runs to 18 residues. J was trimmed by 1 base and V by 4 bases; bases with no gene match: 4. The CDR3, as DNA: TGCGCCAGCAGTGTGGTGGGACTAGCGGGGGGGAACACCGGGGAGCTGTTTTTT. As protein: CASSVVGLAGGNTGELFF.

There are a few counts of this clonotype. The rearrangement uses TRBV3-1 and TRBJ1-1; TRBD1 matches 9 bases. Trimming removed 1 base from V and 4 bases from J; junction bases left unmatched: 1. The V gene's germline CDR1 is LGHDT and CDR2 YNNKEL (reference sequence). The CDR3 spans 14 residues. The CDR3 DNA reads TGTGCCAGCAGCCAAGCGACAGGGGGCACTGAAGCTTTCTTT. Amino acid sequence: CASSQATGGTEAFF. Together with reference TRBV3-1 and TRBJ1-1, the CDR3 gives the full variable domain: DTAVSQTPKYLVTQMGNDKSIKCEQNLGHDTMYWYKQDSKKFLKIMFSYNNKELIINETVPNRFSPKSPDKAHLNLHINSLELGDSAVYFCASSQATGGTEAFFGQGTRLTVV.

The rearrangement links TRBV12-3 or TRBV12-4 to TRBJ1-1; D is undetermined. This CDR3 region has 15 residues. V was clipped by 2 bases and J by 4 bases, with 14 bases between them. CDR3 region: CASSLSTPLGTEAFF. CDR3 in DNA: TGTGCCAGCAGTTTAAGCACTCCACTAGGCACTGAAGCTTTCTTT.

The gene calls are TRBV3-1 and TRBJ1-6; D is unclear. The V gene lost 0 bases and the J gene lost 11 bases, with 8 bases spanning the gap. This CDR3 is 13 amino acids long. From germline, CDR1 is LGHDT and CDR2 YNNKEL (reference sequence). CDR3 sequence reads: CASSQDLGTPLHF. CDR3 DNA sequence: TGTGCCAGCAGCCAAGATCTAGGGACACCCCTCCACTTT.

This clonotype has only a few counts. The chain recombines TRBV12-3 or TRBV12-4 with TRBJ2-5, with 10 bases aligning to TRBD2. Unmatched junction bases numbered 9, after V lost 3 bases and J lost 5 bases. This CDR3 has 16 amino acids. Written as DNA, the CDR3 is TGTGCCAGCAGTTTGCATAGTAGCGGGGGGACGGAGACCCAGTACTTC. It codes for CASSLHSSGGTETQYF.

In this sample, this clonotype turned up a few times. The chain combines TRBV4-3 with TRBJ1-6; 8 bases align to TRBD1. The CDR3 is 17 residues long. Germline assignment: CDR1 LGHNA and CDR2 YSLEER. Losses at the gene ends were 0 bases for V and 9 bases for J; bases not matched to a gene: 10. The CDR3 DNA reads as TGCGCCAGCAGCCAAGATTCCCCAGGGGGCAACGGTTCACCCCTCCACTTT. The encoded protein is CASSQDSPGGNGSPLHF.

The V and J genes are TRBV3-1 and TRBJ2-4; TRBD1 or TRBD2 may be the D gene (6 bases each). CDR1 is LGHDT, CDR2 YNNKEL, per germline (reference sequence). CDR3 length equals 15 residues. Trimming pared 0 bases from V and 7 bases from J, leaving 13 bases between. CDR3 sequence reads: CASSQDQLGGNIQYF. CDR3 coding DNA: TGTGCCAGCAGCCAAGATCAGCTAGGGGGGAACATTCAGTACTTC.